This paragraph covers one T cell receptor (beta chain) sequence. What antigen it recognizes has not been identified. Per-base quality was not reported, and no clone a single base away is much larger than it. The cohort consisted of approximately 690 healthy bone marrow donors. At the time of sampling, all cohort members were nominally healthy, though unrecorded immune exposures were likely present. The donor was CMV seronegative and was included in the group of around 320 seronegative cohort members. Each donor provided a peripheral blood sample, and peripheral blood mononuclear cells were used for TCR beta sequencing. The Qiagen DNeasy Blood Extraction Kit was used to extract genomic DNA from the blood cell samples. The data stem from a study of cytomegalovirus exposure and HLA in healthy donors (dated by TCRdb to about 2017). Regarding the research as a whole: An earlier analysis of several hundred of the donors reported 276 Gb of sequence data and approximately 120 million unique TCR beta sequences obtained from roughly 170 million T cells. An early release that covered about 600 HLA-typed donors contained around 330 gigabases of sequencing data and 70 million to 100 million unique TCR sequences. Of the roughly 400 genotyped donors, approximately 82% fell in the genetic ancestry cluster associated with self-reported Caucasian donors. The study aimed to test whether cataloging public T cell receptors could reveal signatures of past pathogen exposure. The study profiled the T cell repertoires of hundreds of subjects by immunosequencing and related them to cytomegalovirus serostatus. A separate validation cohort of roughly 130 different subjects was used in addition to the 666-subject first cohort. High-throughput TCR immunosequencing, statistical association of individual TCRs with disease status, and machine learning were combined to predict cytomegalovirus infection status. To study patterns of TCR occurrence, a later analysis re-analyzed previously published TCR beta repertoires from hundreds of donors and added high-resolution HLA genotyping. Rather than using new phenotypic data, the later analysis identified candidate immune exposures from TCR beta sequences and from how often those sequences occurred across donors. In an earlier analysis of 587 of the donors, high-throughput TCR beta sequencing was used to judge whether each TCR beta V gene segment behaved as functional or pseudogenic. Donor age, sex, ethnicity and CMV serostatus were compiled together with the repertoire data. A later genetic analysis used genome-wide SNP genotypes for 398 of the 666 donors, treating that subset as a discovery cohort. All discovery cohort repertoires had been generated on a single sequencing platform. HLA typing covered class I and class II loci at four-digit resolution. The number of donors typed differed by locus, with roughly 629-640 for A, B, C, DRB1 and DQB1, around 500 for DQA1, approximately 580 for DPA1, and around 450 for DPB1. Roughly 5 DR-DQ haplotypes were handled as single units for association and clustering, since linkage in the cohort was strong. Across approximately 400 genotyped donors of the cohort, an average of about 240,000 unique TCR beta nucleotide sequences per donor were sequenced, and about a sixth of those sequences were non-productive. The investigation overall reported the following: Assigning TCR associations to individual alleles was difficult when HLA alleles, especially DR and DQ, strongly co-occurred. In a later analysis, most CMV-associated TCR beta chains were found to appear HLA-restricted, with HLA associations seemingly driven largely by CMV exposure. Most TCR sequences were observed very rarely across donors, whereas some public TCRs were present in many individuals. Cytomegalovirus status was reported to be diagnosed by the classifier with high specificity and sensitivity in both the original and validation cohorts. The authors suggested that the approach could potentially be extended to other disease states and immunological phenotypes. Presence/absence analyses assumed roughly uniform sequencing depth across donors, an assumption that may not hold. Because HLA typing was missing for some donors at each locus, association tests included only the typed subset. According to a later analysis, parvovirus B19, influenza, CMV and Epstein-Barr virus appeared linked to several top co-occurrence clusters. A further reported finding was that TCR beta sequences accurately predicted the HLA-A and HLA-B alleles for most subjects in the first cohort. Compared with the approximately 600-donor mean, donors in an Asian-associated ancestry cluster had fewer N-insertions in productive TCRs, according to a later genetic analysis. The study listed 164 TCR beta chains as associated with cytomegalovirus. Some IMGT-functional V segments, including TRBV6-2 and TRBV6-3, could not be told apart with the 87-base-pair reads, so those segments were excluded. Broadly in line with IMGT annotations, most TCR beta V segments showed up in productive rearrangements about 87% or about 30% of the time in an earlier analysis of several hundred of the donors. Seventeen rarely observed V segments, including chromosome 9 orphons, were excluded from the earlier analysis of about 500 of the donors because counts were too low. Three of the identified cytomegalovirus-associated TCR beta chains were confirmed in vitro to be specific for cytomegalovirus antigens. In a later analysis, the rate of TCR association differed among HLA loci, with DRB1 alleles having the most associated TCRs and HLA-C alleles having the fewest. Compared with equally common non-associated chains, HLA-associated TCR beta chains in a later analysis were more clonally expanded and had lower generation probabilities. A later analysis associated roughly 17,000 TCR beta sequences with specific HLA alleles at a false discovery rate of 0.05. A cluster of highly shared sequence variants was judged likely to be a technical artifact of the sequencing pipeline. Linkage disequilibrium might explain the correlated functional status among segregating V segments, but an unknown experimental factor could not be ruled out. The only immune exposure information available for the cohort was CMV serostatus. This cohort had only TCR beta chains sequenced, and the lack of alpha or paired-chain data limited which features could be detected. An association between a missense DCLRE1C variant and V-gene and J-gene trimming of TCR beta chains was found in a later genetic analysis and replicated in an independent cohort.

Library preparation was by the immunoSEQ multiplex PCR assay. A mixture of 60 forward primers for TCR Vbeta segments and 13 reverse primers for TCR Jbeta segments was used in the multiplex PCR. Amplification of the CDR3 region of rearranged TCR beta genes was performed with a multiplex PCR assay on genomic DNA. The amplified TCR beta libraries were sequenced on the Illumina HiSeq System as 87-base-pair reads. The authors' pipeline ran thus. Across the roughly 640 repertoires, a later analysis counted tens of millions of unique TCR beta chains, about 10 million of which were shared by at least two donors. A nearest-neighbor algorithm error-corrected the raw reads and collapsed the reads into unique sequences, merging closely related sequences to remove PCR and sequencing errors. To assign V, D and J gene segments, CDR3 sequences were aligned to IMGT reference sequences. For a sequence to be retained, a match of at least six nucleotides to both a V gene segment and a J gene segment was required. A rearrangement counted as productive if the CDR3 had no stop codons and remained in frame with V and J, and every other rearrangement counted as non-productive. CDR3 was defined according to IMGT convention as the region running from the second conserved V-encoded cysteine to the conserved J-encoded phenylalanine. In an earlier analysis of approximately 500 of the donors, sequences lacking an unambiguous match to a single V gene segment were excluded. In an earlier analysis of a few hundred of the donors, V segments were called functional above 56.7% productive rearrangements and were called segregating when the between-donor standard deviation exceeded 5%. A statistical classification framework was built for diagnosing cytomegalovirus status from the catalog of TCR beta chain sequences. In a later analysis, V and J genes were assigned by comparing TCR nucleotide sequences against IMGT/GENE-DB human TR gene sequences. In a later analysis, CDR3 sequences and most-parsimonious VDJ recombination scenarios were assigned using the TCRdist pipeline. In a later analysis, each TCR beta chain was defined by its CDR3 amino acid sequence together with its V-gene family, and reads without a unique V-gene family were excluded. As a way to deal with suspected cross-contamination and a sequencing artifact, a later analysis dropped nearly 600 nucleotide sequences that were highly shared and had low generation probability. In a later analysis, a clonal expansion index was calculated for each public chain from normalized within-repertoire ranks of inferred template counts. In a later analysis, generation probabilities were computed using a VDJ recombination model fitted to out-of-frame rearrangements, and the results were checked against IGoR. Hypergeometric tests were used in a later analysis to score TCR-TCR, TCR-HLA and TCR-CMV co-occurrence, with a repertoire-size bias correction applied to the TCR pairs. A later analysis estimated false discovery rates by permuting HLA or CMV assignments 20 times. In a later analysis, co-occurring TCRs were grouped using DBSCAN, with TCRdist sequence similarity added in when clustering inside HLA-allele-positive subsets. Repertoires with fewer than 30,000 or more than 120,000 public chains, plus five repertoires with anomalous nucleotide sharing, were excluded from co-occurrence clustering. This is the immuneACCESS table as TCRdb keeps it, with only in-frame sequences that have V and J called. A part of the clones is gone; compared with another copy, unresolved V genes explain less than half, and the rest is unexplained. The V and J calls and clone size were taken over from that table, and D and trimming were inferred from the DNA. The sample table records 110,000 to 150,000 clones; around 80% of these occur just once. About 3.2% of the sample is taken by the ten largest.

From its cysteine to its phenylalanine, the CDR3 spans 15 amino acids. The kept DNA is CDR3 alone, 45 bases in frame from the first base. The germline V gene (reference sequence) provides CDR1 LNHDA and CDR2 SQIVND. Clipping removes 10 bases from V and 0 bases from J, with 7 as the unmatched junction base count. In this chain, TRBV19 is recombined with TRBJ1-4; 8 junctional bases match TRBD1. This clonotype was sampled from a female donor in good health and CMV-seronegative. The sequenced material came from PBMCs. The DNA sequence is given as TGTGCCACGCGATCGACAGGGGCAACTAATGAAAAACTGTTTTTT. This encodes CATRSTGATNEKLFF.